This T cell receptor (beta chain) was captured by sequencing in a study of siplizumab effects on memory and regulatory T cells. V was cut by 3 bases and J by 6 bases, with 11 bases left in between. Looked up from germline, CDR1 is LNHNV and CDR2 is YYDKDF (reference sequence). The CDR3 totals 13 residues. Libraries were prepared by immunoSEQ multiplex PCR; TCRdb keeps only in-frame clonotypes and omits some of them. The repertoire consists of under 150,000 clones, with less than 95% occurring once and the leading ten covering roughly 1.7%. Study-level points and caveats: Unstimulated subsets were the mapping target of only a minor fraction of alloreactive clones. Proof of suppressive function in proliferating Tregs from siplizumab cultures was not established. Many proliferating CD4+ or CD8+ clones remained unclassified. Roughly 80-96% of them could not be assigned either a naive or a memory phenotype. Alloreactive sequences that could be traced to unstimulated CD4+ memory cells showed a significant reduction under siplizumab.

Comment on this clone: Its antigen remains unidentified.

This clonotype was obtained from a human donor in good health. The source material was non-Treg CD4+ T cells sorted from blood. This chain uses TRBV15 with TRBJ1-2; unclear D gene. The CDR3 DNA follows: TGTGCCACCAGCAGTCGACAACCAGATGGCTACACCTTC. Protein product: CATSSRQPDGYTF.